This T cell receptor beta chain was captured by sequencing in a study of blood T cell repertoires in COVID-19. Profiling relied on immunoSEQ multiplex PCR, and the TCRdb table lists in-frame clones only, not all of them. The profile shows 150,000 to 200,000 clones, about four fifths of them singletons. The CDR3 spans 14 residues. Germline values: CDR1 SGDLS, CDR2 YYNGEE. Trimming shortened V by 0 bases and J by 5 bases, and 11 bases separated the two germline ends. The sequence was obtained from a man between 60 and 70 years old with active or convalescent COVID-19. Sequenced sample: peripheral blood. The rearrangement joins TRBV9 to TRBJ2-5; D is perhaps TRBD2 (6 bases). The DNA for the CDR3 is TGTGCCAGCAGCGTAGCTGCCGGAGGGGAGACCCAGTACTTC. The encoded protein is CASSVAAGGETQYF.